Shown below are 16 T cell receptor beta chains from a single sample sequenced in a study of T cells in Graves' hyperthyroidism and ophthalmopathy. TCR beta CDR3 region amplification was performed from RNA transcripts. The HTBI primer set drove a first-round RT-PCR of the TCR CDR3. Each CDR3 protein is one row after TCRdb ran MiXCR on the multiplex PCR reads. Of some 50,000 distinct CDR3 sequences listed, over 40% were seen once; the top ten hold just over 9%. Sequencing used blood. These receptors were taken from a woman in her forties or fifties with Graves' ophthalmopathy.

This clonotype appeared many times. This rearrangement joins TRBV20-1 to TRBJ2-3, with D possibly called TRBD1 or TRBD2 (5 bases each). Trimming pared 6 bases from V and 2 bases from J, leaving 21 bases between. Germline-derived CDR1 and CDR2 are DFQATT and SNEGSKA (reference sequence). The CDR3 sequence is 16 residues long. This CDR3 reads CSARDRRRHPTDTQYF. The DNA for the CDR3 is TGCAGTGCGAGGGACCGACGTCGCCATCCCACAGATACGCAGTATTTT.

At least ten counts were recorded for this clonotype. V usage is TRBV10-2 and J usage is TRBJ2-7; 9 bases match TRBD2. Germline V gives CDR1 WSHSY, CDR2 SAAADI. J gave up 2 bases and V 5 bases, and 19 bases lay outside the gene matches. The length of the CDR3 is 19 residues. The CDR3 DNA is TGCGCCAGCAGTCACCGCGGAGATGGGCGGGAGGGCGTCGCCTACGAGCAGTACTTC. Its translation is CASSHRGDGREGVAYEQYF.

This clonotype appeared many times. J is TRBJ1-6 and V is TRBV6-2 or TRBV6-3, with no clear D. This CDR3 region has 13 residues. The germline V and J ends were trimmed by 2 bases and 10 bases, with 9 bases remaining between them. Germline V gene sequence: CDR1 MNHEY, CDR2 SVGEGT. This CDR3 reads CASSYRRESPLHF. The DNA for the CDR3 is TGTGCCAGCAGTTACCGTAGAGAGTCACCCCTCCACTTT.

This clonotype was found many times. This CDR3 is CASSIREAYEQYF. CDR3 bases: TGTGCCAGCAGCATCAGGGAAGCCTACGAGCAGTACTTC. The chain combines TRBV12-3 or TRBV12-4 with TRBJ2-7; TRBD1 might be the D (5 bases). This CDR3 spans 13 amino acids. V shed 6 bases and J shed 2 bases, with 11 bases lying between them.

In its sample, this clonotype was seen many times. The chain recombines TRBV5-1 with TRBJ1-1, with 8 bases fitting TRBD1. Trimming cost V 4 bases and J 1 base; bases outside gene matches: 6. The CDR3 spans 15 residues. Germline assignment: CDR1 SGHRS and CDR2 YFSETQ. The CDR3 reads CASSPRTGKNTEAFF. The CDR3 region has the DNA TGCGCCAGCAGCCCAAGGACAGGGAAGAACACTGAAGCTTTCTTT.

Turning to this clonotype: Being one base from a much bigger clone, this may be a read error. This sequence joins TRBV20-1 and TRBJ1-1; D gene ambiguous. Germline CDR1 DFQATT, CDR2 SNEGSKA (reference sequence). V was shortened by 3 bases and J by 5 bases, with 22 bases between the two germline ends. This CDR3 has 16 amino acids. Here the CDR3 reads CSARPLVGPSTTEAFF. In DNA, the CDR3 is TGCAGTGCTAGGCCCCTCGTCGGACCCTCTACGACTGAAGCTTTCTTT.

This clonotype was found once. The CDR3 does not end in the conserved phenylalanine or tryptophan, so this is likely a read error. V is TRBV5-1 and J is TRBJ2-3; TRBD2 might be the D (5 bases). Germline loops: CDR1 SGHRS, CDR2 YFSETQ. There are 14 residues in the CDR3. The DNA for the CDR3 is TGCGACAGCAGCCGACAAGAGGGCACAAATACGCAGTATTAT. Amino acid sequence: CDSSRQEGTNTQYY.

The chain is built from TRBV2 and TRBJ1-2; 7 bases line up with TRBD1. From germline, CDR1 is SNHLY and CDR2 FYNNEI. The CDR3 loop spans 13 amino acids. J gave up 4 bases and V 7 bases, and 6 bases lay outside the gene matches. CDR3 nucleotides: TGTGCCAGCACCAGGACAGGTACCTATGGCTACACCTTC. Its protein is CASTRTGTYGYTF.

The genes are TRBV7-9 and TRBJ1-4, with D perhaps matching TRBD1 (6 bases). Germline CDR1 is SEHNR and CDR2 is FQNEAQ (reference sequence). This CDR3 is built from 14 residues. The V end was cut by 3 bases, the J end by 6 bases, with 11 bases between. CDR3 loop: CASSLAGGDEKLFF. The CDR3 coding sequence is TGTGCCAGCAGCTTGGCGGGGGGCGATGAAAAACTGTTTTTT.

This clonotype has ten or more counts. The chain couples TRBV12-2 to TRBJ1-1. TRBV12-2 is labeled a pseudogene. The CDR3 is 13 residues long. In DNA, the CDR3 is TGTGCAAGTCGCTTAAGGCGGGACACTGAAGCTTTCTTT. It encodes CASRLRRDTEAFF.

The chain recombines TRBV3-1 with TRBJ2-1, with D perhaps TRBD1 or TRBD2 (5 bases each). The CDR3 is 12 residues long. The V gene's germline CDR1 is LGHDT and CDR2 YNNKEL (reference sequence). Trimming took 7 bases from V and 6 from J, leaving 10 bases between them. The CDR3 nucleotides read TGTGCCAGCACCCCGGGACCCAATGAGCAGTTCTTC. As protein: CASTPGPNEQFF.

The count of this clonotype is one. Because the CDR3 is missing its conserved closing phenylalanine or tryptophan, this is likely a read error. The chain links TRBV7-6 to TRBJ2-5, with 13 bases identical to TRBD2. Germline V gene lookup returns CDR1 SGHVS and CDR2 FNYEAQ. The CDR3 length is 15 residues. After removal of 5 bases from V and 5 bases from J, the junction contained 5 bases not matched to a gene. DNA of the CDR3: TGTGCCAGCAGCCGGACTAGCGGGAGCAGCGAGACCCAGTACTGC. Protein sequence: CASSRTSGSSETQYC.

This chain uses TRBV9 with TRBJ1-2; 7 bases are shared with TRBD1. Germline V gene data show CDR1 as SGDLS and CDR2 as YYNGEE. The CDR3 runs 17 residues. Trimming took 0 bases from V and 7 from J; bases not matched to a gene: 15. This CDR3 is CASSVAFRGLADGGYTF. The CDR3 bases are TGTGCCAGCAGCGTAGCATTCAGGGGGTTAGCGGATGGTGGCTACACCTTC.

Many counts were recorded for this clonotype. This chain connects TRBV7-8 to TRBJ1-1; D possibly corresponds to TRBD1 (5 bases). The V end lost 1 base, the J end lost 0 bases, and 6 bases lay between the germline ends. Germline CDR1 and CDR2: SGHVS and FQNEAQ. This CDR3 is built from 14 residues. The CDR3 reads CASSLGQMNTEAFF. In DNA form, the CDR3 reads TGTGCCAGCAGCTTAGGACAGATGAACACTGAAGCTTTCTTT.

This clonotype was detected a few times. The chain links TRBV9 to TRBJ2-1, with D unresolved. V was shortened by 1 base and J by 7 bases, with 6 bases between the two germline ends. This CDR3 region has 12 residues. CDR1 is SGDLS and CDR2 is YYNGEE in the germline V gene. CDR3 sequence reads: CASSVSENEQFF. The CDR3 DNA is TGTGCCAGCAGCGTAAGTGAGAATGAGCAGTTCTTC.

V is TRBV20-1 and J is TRBJ2-7; 10 nucleotides match TRBD1. J lost 0 bases, V lost 1 base, and 3 bases had no gene match. This CDR3 has 15 residues. CDR1 and CDR2 (germline): DFQATT, SNEGSKA (reference sequence). The CDR3 coding sequence is TGCAGTGCTAGAGCTCGGGACAGGGGCTCCTACGAGCAGTACTTC. It codes for CSARARDRGSYEQYF.